This note documents a single T cell receptor beta chain sequence. The CDR3 totals 16 residues. Germline CDR1 reads SGDLS; CDR2 reads YYNGEE. V trimming: 0 bases; J trimming: 5 bases; junction bases outside the gene matches: 4. The data originate from a study of OX40 agonist ivuxolimab in advanced cancers. Study context: The study treated patients with ivuxolimab, an agonistic anti-OX40 (CD134) antibody. Among those enrolled, mean age was roughly 55 years (range roughly 20 to 80) and 82.7% were male. Every patient in dose escalation had hepatocellular carcinoma, melanoma, renal cell or head and neck cancer.

Repertoires were generated with immunoSEQ multiplex PCR, while TCRdb's copy carries only in-frame clones and drops some. The data contain just over 50,000 clones, 70% to 80% of them singletons. The TCR sequence derives from an adult with an advanced solid tumor such as melanoma, head and neck, liver or kidney cancer. The sample was CD4+ or CD8+ T cells sorted from blood, taken in a trial of the OX40 agonist ivuxolimab. The chain is built from TRBV9 and TRBJ2-1; 11 bases are a match to TRBD1. In DNA form, the CDR3 reads TGTGCCAGCAGCGTAGACCGGGACAGGGGGAACAATGAGCAGTTCTTC. It specifies CASSVDRDRGNNEQFF.